These T cell receptor beta chains were read from a single sample in a study of T cells expressing NK-cell markers. TCRdb re-called the 5' RACE reads and shows each CDR3 protein once, DNA omitted. The repertoire shows hundreds of thousands of distinct CDR3 sequences; the top ten hold around 4%. The specimen was blood T cells: a sorted CD56 or NKG2C T cell subset, CD4+ or CD8+ T cells, or bulk PBMC T cells (not recorded which). All receptors come from a young man in good health. Both conserved end residues are part of each CDR3.

j_call,v_call,cdr3_aa
TRBJ2-1,TRBV7-9,CASSEFYDYNEQFF
TRBJ2-1,TRBV3-1,CASSQDLQVHEQFF
TRBJ2-7,TRBV5-1,CASSAGETIYEQYF
TRBJ2-7,TRBV5-1,CASSSQGYAGYEQYF
TRBJ2-2,TRBV15,CATSSTTGANTGELFF
TRBJ1-3,TRBV12-3/TRBV12-4,CASSPGWGVPGNTIYF
TRBJ2-5,TRBV7-6,CASSRPTQGPQETQYF
TRBJ2-2,TRBV6-2/TRBV6-3,CASSYSIMALRNTGELFF
TRBJ2-3,TRBV14,CASSQGIGGKADTQYF
TRBJ1-1,TRBV12-3/TRBV12-4,CASSLPTRISTEAFF
TRBJ1-2,TRBV3-1,CASSQDLDPAYGYTF
TRBJ1-5,TRBV15,CATSSTRRDSAHQPQHF
TRBJ2-2,TRBV12-3/TRBV12-4,CASSFSILENTGELFF
TRBJ2-2,TRBV5-1,CASSFLTGTGELFF
TRBJ2-7,TRBV27,CASSPIRLADSYEQYF
TRBJ2-3,TRBV15,CATSRGGQVTDTQYF
TRBJ1-4,TRBV27,CASRTSWTGYSTNEKLFF
TRBJ2-1,TRBV27,CASRGGLVSDEQFF
TRBJ1-1,TRBV20-1,CSANNPLGNTEAFF
TRBJ1-4,TRBV20-1,CSATGASRQNNEKLFF
TRBJ2-3,TRBV20-1,CSARDDRRHFLTDTQYF
TRBJ2-3,TRBV27,CASTLGVGTDTQYF
TRBJ1-5,TRBV6-2/TRBV6-3,CASSISTLYSNQPQHF
TRBJ2-2,TRBV6-2/TRBV6-3,CASSRTGGSTGELFF
TRBJ2-1,TRBV9,CASSPRGRGEQFF
TRBJ2-2,TRBV6-2/TRBV6-3,CASSYSVKGDKYTGELFF
TRBJ2-1,TRBV12-3/TRBV12-4,CASSPRVPNEQFF
TRBJ2-3,TRBV28,CASSQPGTGVMYF
TRBJ2-6,TRBV19,CASSKGTSGDSGANVLTF
TRBJ1-1,TRBV12-3/TRBV12-4,CASAMDRLLGAFF
TRBJ1-5,TRBV12-3/TRBV12-4,CASSLGPRNQPQHF
TRBJ2-2,TRBV28,CATSDGGLAANTGELFF
TRBJ2-2,TRBV2,CASSEVAGPTGELFF
TRBJ2-1,TRBV9,CASSVGLEGANEQFF
TRBJ2-4,TRBV18,CASSPGDRVTPLAKNIQYF
TRBJ2-7,TRBV7-2,CASSPDGNSYEQYF
TRBJ2-7,TRBV7-2,CASSLGQGREQYF
TRBJ2-7,TRBV7-9,CASSPGDREYQRNRGEQYF
TRBJ2-2,TRBV10-3,CAISEGTTKTGELFF
TRBJ2-5,TRBV12-3/TRBV12-4,CASKSTGIQETQYF
TRBJ2-5,TRBV15,CATSRDLQMAETQYF
TRBJ2-7,TRBV11-2,CASSLFRGNWKSSYEQYF
TRBJ2-3,TRBV6-2/TRBV6-3,CASSSSDSHFTDTQYF
TRBJ2-3,TRBV15,CATSRDPPTGGRLTDTQYF
TRBJ2-4,TRBV2,CASSVSGQAKNIQYF
TRBJ1-6,TRBV18,CASPSHDRNSPLHF
TRBJ2-7,TRBV12-5,CASGLPPSASYSYEQYF
TRBJ2-3,TRBV11-2,CASSPRSYSTDTQYF
TRBJ2-3,TRBV7-9,CASLRGDGTDTQYF
TRBJ2-1,TRBV27,CASSPLARWNEQFF
TRBJ2-5,TRBV12-3/TRBV12-4,CASSFAGLGETQYF
TRBJ1-1,TRBV6-1,CASRARGVNTEAFF
TRBJ2-3,TRBV20-1,CSASSSSEPSTDTQYF
TRBJ2-3,TRBV5-1,CASSFSGSTDTQYF